What follows are 6 T cell receptor beta chains derived from one specimen sequenced in a study of shared clonotypes between healthy human individuals. The protocol was immunoSEQ multiplex PCR, while the TCRdb copy is restricted to in-frame clones and leaves out a portion. This sample carries about 990,000 clones, approximately 80% of them seen once, and the ten largest clones take 0.6% to 0.7%. Sequences were obtained from memory CD4+ T cells from PBMCs. Subset meaning: CD45RA-negative fraction. The source of these receptors is a man aged 18 to 30 in good health. Some clones in this sample may be carry-over from other donors' samples.

This chain joins TRBV2 and TRBJ1-5, with D uncertain. Trimming left V 4 bases short and J 6 bases short, with 13 bases between. The CDR3 is 14 residues long. Germline assignment: CDR1 SNHLY and CDR2 FYNNEI. In DNA, the CDR3 is TGTGCCAGCAGTGGGGGATCGGTGGTTCAGCCCCAGCATTTT. Protein product: CASSGGSVVQPQHF.

The CDR3 nucleotides are TGTGCCAGCCATTCCGGGACTAGTTTCCATGAGCAGTTCTTC. This sequence encodes CASHSGTSFHEQFF. The chain recombines TRBV28 with TRBJ2-1; 8 nucleotides agree with TRBD2. The ends lost 8 bases at V and 8 bases at J; junction bases unmatched: 11. This CDR3 is 14 amino acids long. Germline values: CDR1 MDHEN, CDR2 SYDVKM.

The V and J genes are TRBV5-1 and TRBJ1-3; TRBD1 might be the D (5 bases). Trimming took off 0 bases at V and 4 bases at J, with 8 bases between the two ends. This CDR3 has 14 amino acids. In germline, CDR1 is SGHRS, CDR2 YFSETQ. The CDR3: CASSLGQMGNTIYF. Here the CDR3 DNA reads TGCGCCAGCAGCTTGGGACAGATGGGAAACACCATATATTTT. Together with reference TRBV5-1 and TRBJ1-3, the CDR3 gives the full variable domain: KAGVTQTPRYLIKTRGQQVTLSCSPISGHRSVSWYQQTPGQGLQFLFEYFSETQRNKGNFPGRFSGRQFSNSRSEMNVSTLELGDSALYLCASSLGQMGNTIYFGEGSWLTVV.

This chain uses TRBV6-5 with TRBJ1-1, with 10 positions matching TRBD1. The CDR3 is made up of 14 amino acids. Per the germline V gene, CDR1 is MNHEY and CDR2 is SVGAGI. Germline trimming cut 5 bases from V and 6 bases from J; bases unmatched to any gene: 6. CDR3 DNA: TGTGCCAGCAGTCGCCTTGGACAGGGGGCTGAAGCTTTCTTT. Protein: CASSRLGQGAEAFF.

This chain uses TRBV4-1 with TRBJ1-1; a weak D match, TRBD1 (5 bases). V shed 0 bases and J shed 1 base, with 12 bases lying between them. CDR1 and CDR2 from the germline V gene are MGHRA and YSYEKL. CDR3 length: 16 amino acids. CDR3 in DNA: TGCGCCAGCAGCCAAGACAGGGCCCGAGCGAACACTGAAGCTTTCTTT. This translates into CASSQDRARANTEAFF.

The V and J genes are TRBV27 and TRBJ1-4; no clear D. The ends were cut back, 5 bases at V and 5 bases at J, with 9 bases in the middle. The germline V gene encodes CDR1 MNHEY and CDR2 SMNVEV (reference sequence). There are 13 residues in the CDR3. The CDR3 reads CASSRYDNEKLFF. The CDR3 bases are TGTGCCAGCAGTAGATATGACAATGAAAAACTGTTTTTT.